The next 17 T cell receptor beta chains were all read from a single sample in a study of neurological immune-mediated disorders. TCRdb recomputed calls from the 5' RACE reads with MiXCR, one row per CDR3 protein. In the table there are fewer than 55,000 distinct CDR3 sequences, around 6% of which are singletons. The sample was CD4+ T cells from blood. The receptor source for this set is a woman in her thirties or forties in good health.

This clonotype was observed a handful of times. The chain is built from TRBV5-1 and TRBJ1-1; D is uncertain. Germline V lookup: CDR1 SGHRS, CDR2 YFSETQ. V lost 2 bases and J lost 0, with 11 bases in between. The CDR3 runs to 15 residues. CDR3 nucleotide sequence: TGCGCCAGCAGCTTTATTTCTTCTCTGAACACTGAAGCTTTCTTT. Translation gives CASSFISSLNTEAFF.

In its sample, this clonotype was seen many times. The chain links TRBV5-5 to TRBJ2-1; 7 positions match TRBD2. V was clipped by 0 bases and J by 2 bases; unmatched bases: 5. Germline CDR1 and CDR2: SGHKS and YYEKEE (reference sequence). The CDR3 extends over 16 amino acids. The CDR3 region is CASSLALAEAYNEQFF. CDR3 DNA: TGTGCCAGCAGCTTGGCCCTAGCGGAAGCCTACAATGAGCAGTTCTTC.

This clonotype was seen ten or more times. The chain has TRBV25-1 and TRBJ2-5; TRBD1 is a possible D gene (6 bases). Germline CDR1 reads MGHDK; CDR2 reads SYGVNS. This CDR3 is 14 amino acids long. The V gene lost 5 bases and the J gene lost 3 bases, with 13 bases spanning the gap. The CDR3 nucleotides are TGTGCCAGCAGTCGTCAGACAGGAGAAGAGACCCAGTACTTC. Its translation is CASSRQTGEETQYF.

The sample holds many counts of this clonotype. Here the CDR3 DNA reads TGCAGTTCAATTACTCCCGCGGTGAACGAGCAGTACTTC. Its protein is CSSITPAVNEQYF. The gene calls are TRBV20-1 and TRBJ2-7, with D uncertain. The V end was cut by 8 bases, the J end by 5 bases, with 19 bases between. From germline, CDR1 is DFQATT and CDR2 SNEGSKA (reference sequence). The CDR3 is 13 residues long.

This clonotype has a count of ten or more. The CDR3 nucleotides read TGCAGCGTTGAAGCTGAGAGGGGCGGCAACAACTACGAGCAGTACTTC. Encoded protein: CSVEAERGGNNYEQYF. This chain joins TRBV29-1 and TRBJ2-7, with D tentatively TRBD1 or TRBD2 (5 bases each). Germline CDR1 SQVTM, CDR2 ANQGSEA. The CDR3 spans 16 residues. Trimming took off 1 base at V and 3 bases at J, with 19 bases between the two ends.

This clonotype was counted at least ten times. The V and J genes are TRBV4-2 and TRBJ2-3; D is undetermined. Germline loops: CDR1 LGHNA, CDR2 YNFKEQ. Trimming removed 0 bases at V and 0 bases at J, with 13 bases between. This CDR3 contains 17 residues. The CDR3 region has the DNA TGTGCCAGCAGCCAAGATCCCACACGAATGAGCACAGATACGCAGTATTTT. It translates to CASSQDPTRMSTDTQYF.

This clonotype was counted many times. The CDR3 sequence is CASSLGGVGSYEQYF. The CDR3 DNA reads as TGCGCCAGCAGCTTGGGAGGGGTTGGCTCCTACGAGCAGTACTTC. This chain uses TRBV5-1 with TRBJ2-7, with D perhaps matching TRBD1 or TRBD2 (5 bases each). Trimming stripped 0 bases from V and 0 bases from J, with 10 bases between. There are 15 residues in the CDR3. The V gene's germline CDR1 is SGHRS and CDR2 YFSETQ.

This clonotype was detected once. The rearrangement joins TRBV5-4 to TRBJ2-5; D gene uncertain. The V and J ends lost 2 bases and 1 base respectively, with 3 bases between them. The CDR3 has 12 residues. CDR1 SGHNT and CDR2 YYREEE come from the germline V gene (reference sequence). DNA of the CDR3: TGTGCCAGCAGCTTCGCCCAAGAGACCCAGTACTTC. As protein: CASSFAQETQYF.

This clonotype was recorded at least ten times. The chain is built from TRBV24-1 and TRBJ2-5, with TRBD1 identical over 10 bases. In germline, CDR1 is KGHDR, CDR2 SFDVKD. Trimming cost V 7 bases and J 0 bases; bases outside gene matches: 4. CDR3 size: 15 residues. The CDR3 protein is CATSLGQGNQETQYF. The CDR3, as DNA: TGTGCCACCAGCCTGGGACAGGGGAACCAAGAGACCCAGTACTTC.

This clonotype was detected many times. The chain carries TRBV28 and TRBJ1-2, with no clear D. From germline, CDR1 is MDHEN and CDR2 SYDVKM. V dropped 5 bases and J dropped 7 bases, with 8 bases sitting between them. This CDR3 contains 11 residues. CDR3 nucleotide sequence: TGTGCCAGCAGTCCCCGGGTTGGCTACACCTTC. Amino acid sequence: CASSPRVGYTF.

This clonotype was observed at least ten times. This chain links TRBV18 with TRBJ1-1; 10 nucleotides align to TRBD1. Germline trimming cut 6 bases from V and 6 bases from J; bases unmatched to any gene: 4. Germline V gene lookup returns CDR1 KGHSH and CDR2 LQKENI. This CDR3 has 13 amino acids. The CDR3 sequence: CASSLGTGAEAFF. In DNA, the CDR3 is TGTGCCAGCTCCCTGGGGACAGGGGCTGAAGCTTTCTTT.

This clonotype was seen ten or more times. The chain employs TRBV2 and TRBJ2-5; TRBD1 matches at 8 bases. After removal of 4 bases from V and 4 bases from J, the junction contained 8 bases not matched to a gene. There are 15 residues in the CDR3. CDR1 SNHLY and CDR2 FYNNEI come from the germline V gene. Here the CDR3 DNA reads TGTGCCAGCAGTGCTACCCCAGGGGGCGTAGAGACCCAGTACTTC. Translated, it gives CASSATPGGVETQYF.

This clonotype was seen repeatedly, ten times or more. CDR3 DNA: TGCGCCAGCAGCTTTGCAGGGGATCTGGAGACCCAGTACTTC. Amino acid sequence: CASSFAGDLETQYF. The genes are TRBV5-1 and TRBJ2-5; weak D call: TRBD1 (6 bases). The CDR3 contains 14 residues. The V end lost 2 bases, the J end lost 5 bases, and 13 bases lay between the germline ends. Per the germline V gene, CDR1 is SGHRS and CDR2 is YFSETQ.

The table lists this clonotype with many counts. V usage is TRBV5-1 and J usage is TRBJ2-7, with 12 bases identical to TRBD1. There are 14 residues in the CDR3. The V and J ends lost 4 bases and 5 bases, in that order; junction bases with no gene match: 4. CDR1 and CDR2 (germline): SGHRS, YFSETQ. The CDR3 DNA follows: TGCGCCAGCAGCCCGGGGACAGGGGGCAACGAGCAGTACTTC. Translation: CASSPGTGGNEQYF.

This clonotype appeared many times. The chain joins TRBV7-8 to TRBJ1-5, with no clear D. V was shortened by 5 bases and J by 0 bases, with 5 bases between the two germline ends. Germline V gene lookup returns CDR1 SGHVS and CDR2 FQNEAQ. CDR3 length: 13 residues. The CDR3 nucleotides are TGTGCCAGCAGCGGACTTAGCAATCAGCCCCAGCATTTT. This gives the protein CASSGLSNQPQHF.

This clonotype was observed many times. The chain carries TRBV7-2 and TRBJ2-1; no definite D call. Germline V lookup: CDR1 SGHTA, CDR2 FQGNSA. This CDR3 has 16 residues. Trimming pared 6 bases from V and 2 bases from J, leaving 17 bases between. The CDR3 loop is CASRTMTTAAYNEQFF. The DNA for the CDR3 is TGTGCCAGCAGAACTATGACGACCGCTGCCTACAATGAGCAGTTCTTC. The full variable domain, its missing parts supplied by reference TRBV7-2 and TRBJ2-1, is GAGVSQSPSNKVTEKGKDVELRCDPISGHTALYWYRQSLGQGLEFLIYFQGNSAPDKSGLPSDRFSAERTGGSVSTLTIQRTQQEDSAVYLCASRTMTTAAYNEQFFGPGTRLTVL.

This clonotype occurred many times. J is TRBJ2-1 and V is TRBV28, with 14 bases fitting TRBD2. V gave up 7 bases and J gave up 9 bases; unmatched junction bases: 11. Germline-derived CDR1 and CDR2 are MDHEN and SYDVKM. The CDR3 extends over 16 amino acids. DNA for the CDR3: TGTGCCAGCAATCTGGGACTAGCGGGAGAGGCGGTTGAGCAGTTCTTC. Translating gives CASNLGLAGEAVEQFF.